A selection of T cell receptor beta chains follows, all from one sample in a study of T cell responses to AZD1222 COVID-19 vaccine. Assay used: immunoSEQ multiplex PCR; TCRdb lists only in-frame clones, some missing. The sample has some 150,000 clones, roughly 86% seen once. Specimen: peripheral blood, collected 28 days after the second dose of the MenACWY control vaccine. These receptors were obtained from an adult who received the MenACWY meningococcal vaccine as a control. CDR3s include the opening cysteine and the closing phenylalanine or tryptophan. The order of the fields is clone size, V gene, J gene, D gene, CDR3 DNA, CDR3 protein. The D gene is left open where the match is weak. Not all rows give a size; the values are once, few, many and, for expanded clones, a class.

NA	TRBV7-2	TRBJ2-5	TRBD2	TGTGCCAGCAGCGGGACTAGCGGTAAAGTCGGGACCCAGTACTTC	CASSGTSGKVGTQYF
NA	TRBV28	TRBJ1-5	NA	TGTGCCAGCTTGCCTGGGCAGGCCGGCAATCAGCCCCAGCATTTT	CASLPGQAGNQPQHF
once	TRBV6-5	TRBJ1-5	NA	TGTGCCAGCAGTTACAGGTTTGGCAATCAGCCCCAGCATTTT	CASSYRFGNQPQHF
NA	TRBV7-9	TRBJ1-1	NA	TGTGCCAGCAGCTTAGAGGGGGGACACCTTGAAGCTTTCTTT	CASSLEGGHLEAFF
NA	TRBV28	TRBJ1-2	NA	TGTGCCAGCAGCCGAGACGAGATTAACTATGGCTACACCTTC	CASSRDEINYGYTF
NA	TRBV7-2	TRBJ1-5	NA	TGTGCCAGCAGCTTAGTTGTCCTTATGGGGGGTCAGCCCCAGCATTTT	CASSLVVLMGGQPQHF
NA	TRBV18	TRBJ1-5	TRBD1	TGTGCCAGCTCGGGGACAGGGACTCAGCCCCAGCATTTT	CASSGTGTQPQHF
NA	TRBV19	TRBJ1-6	NA	TGTGCCAGTAAGAGAGCGGAGAGCTCCTATAATTCACCCCTCCACTTT	CASKRAESSYNSPLHF
NA	TRBV6-2/TRBV6-3	TRBJ1-1	NA	TGTGCCAGCAACCCCGGACGGGCAAACACTGAAGCTTTCTTT	CASNPGRANTEAFF
NA	TRBV19	TRBJ2-3	TRBD1	TGTGCCAGTAGTAGGGGACAGATTAGCACAGATACGCAGTATTTT	CASSRGQISTDTQYF
NA	TRBV30	TRBJ2-7	TRBD1	TGTGCCTGGTCCGGGACAGGGGTCCACGAGCAGTACTTC	CAWSGTGVHEQYF
NA	TRBV6-2/TRBV6-3	TRBJ2-3	NA	TGTGCCAGCAGTACCGGGGGGCTAGCGGCTAGCACAGATACGCAGTATTTT	CASSTGGLAASTDTQYF
once	TRBV18	TRBJ2-6	NA	TGTGCCAGCTCTTGGGACCTGGCCTCTGGGGCCAACGTCCTGACTTTC	CASSWDLASGANVLTF
NA	TRBV18	TRBJ2-1	TRBD2	TGTGCCAGCTCACCAGGACTAGCGGGAGACAATGAGCAGTTCTTC	CASSPGLAGDNEQFF
NA	TRBV7-2	TRBJ2-3	NA	TGTGCCAGCAGCTTAGCAACTAGCACAGATACGCAGTATTTT	CASSLATSTDTQYF
NA	TRBV19	TRBJ1-5	NA	TGTGCCAGTAGTATCCCCAATTACGGCAATCAGCCCCAGCATTTT	CASSIPNYGNQPQHF
NA	TRBV10-3	TRBJ2-3	NA	TGTGCCATCGCGAGCGATAAAAGCACAGATACGCAGTATTTT	CAIASDKSTDTQYF
NA	TRBV28	TRBJ1-1	TRBD1	TGTGCCAGCAGGGATAGACCGGGACAGGGGGTGGGCACTGAAGCTTTCTTT	CASRDRPGQGVGTEAFF
NA	TRBV5-1	TRBJ2-7	TRBD2	TGCGCCAGCAGATCCTACAACAGGGAAACTAGCGGGGGGGTCGCCTACGAGCAGTACTTC	CASRSYNRETSGGVAYEQYF
NA	TRBV7-2	TRBJ1-1	NA	TGTGCCAGCAGCCCCCTGGGGGCCGTTGAAGCTTTCTTT	CASSPLGAVEAFF
once	TRBV13	TRBJ1-5	TRBD1	TGTGCCAGCAGCTTAGGACAGGGGGATGGACAGCCCCAGCATTTT	CASSLGQGDGQPQHF
once	TRBV12-3/TRBV12-4	TRBJ2-5	NA	TGTGCCAGCAGGGGCAGGCAAGAGACCCAGTACTTC	CASRGRQETQYF
NA	TRBV28	TRBJ2-5	NA	TGTGCCAGCAGTTTGACGTCGGGGGTAAGAGAGACCCAGTACTTC	CASSLTSGVRETQYF
NA	TRBV7-3	TRBJ1-1	NA	TGTGCCAGCAGCTTAGGCCCAGGGACGACTGAAGCTTTCTTT	CASSLGPGTTEAFF
NA	TRBV4-3	TRBJ2-1	TRBD2	TGCGCCAGCAGCCCCGGGACTAGCACCGGACAGCAGTTCTTC	CASSPGTSTGQQFF
NA	TRBV3-1/TRBV3-2	TRBJ2-5	NA	TGTGCCAGCAGCCATTATCGGGGGTCGGAGACCCAGTACTTC	CASSHYRGSETQYF
NA	TRBV24-1	TRBJ2-7	NA	TGTGCCACCAGCCGGTGGGGCTCCTACGAGCAGTACTTC	CATSRWGSYEQYF
NA	TRBV7-6	TRBJ1-1	NA	TGTGCCAGCAGCCACCCCGTCGGGGGGCCATCGAACACTGAAGCTTTCTTT	CASSHPVGGPSNTEAFF
NA	TRBV11-3	TRBJ2-6	TRBD2	TGTGCCAGCAGCTTAGGGCTAGCGGATTTATCTGGGGCCAACGTCCTGACTTTC	CASSLGLADLSGANVLTF
NA	TRBV5-6	TRBJ2-1	TRBD2	TGTGCCAGCAGCTTGAGGGGAGGGTCGGTCTATGAGCAGTTCTTC	CASSLRGGSVYEQFF
NA	TRBV5-1	TRBJ2-3	TRBD2	TGCGCCAGCAGCTTGGCAACTAGCGGGGGGGCCCCAGATACGCAGTATTTT	CASSLATSGGAPDTQYF
NA	TRBV20-1	TRBJ1-1	NA	TGCAGTGCTAGTCCTTACAGGGCTGAAGCTTTCTTT	CSASPYRAEAFF
NA	TRBV20-1	TRBJ2-2	NA	TGCAGTGCGCAGACCACCGGGGAGCTGTTTTTT	CSAQTTGELFF
NA	TRBV7-3	TRBJ2-7	NA	TGTGCCAGCAGCTTACTCCCTCCCTACGAGCAGTACTTC	CASSLLPPYEQYF
NA	TRBV6-1	TRBJ2-5	TRBD1	TGTGCCAGCAGTGAAGCCCCGACAGGGACGTACCAAGAGACCCAGTACTTC	CASSEAPTGTYQETQYF
NA	TRBV6-2/TRBV6-3	TRBJ2-1	NA	TGTGCCAGCAGTTACTCCCCTCCGGAGGGGTTGTACAATGAGCAGTTCTTC	CASSYSPPEGLYNEQFF
few	TRBV24-1	TRBJ1-2	NA	TGTGCCACCAGTGATTTTTATGGCTACACCTTC	CATSDFYGYTF
NA	TRBV5-5	TRBJ1-3	NA	TGTGCCAGCAGCTTGAGGCGGTCCCTCTCTGGAAACACCATATATTTT	CASSLRRSLSGNTIYF
NA	TRBV9	TRBJ1-1	NA	TGTGCCAGCAGCGGACAGCTTATGAACACTGAAGCTTTCTTT	CASSGQLMNTEAFF
NA	TRBV21-1	TRBJ2-5	NA	TGTGCCAGCAGAACCGGGACAGGGCGCCGAGAGACCCAGTACTTC	CASRTGTGRRETQYF
NA	TRBV11-3	TRBJ2-7	NA	TGTGCCAGCAGCTTAAGAAGTCGGCACGAGCAGTACTTC	CASSLRSRHEQYF
NA	TRBV7-9	TRBJ2-1	TRBD1	TGTGCCAGCAGCCCCTACGACAGGGGAACAAATGAGCAGTTCTTC	CASSPYDRGTNEQFF
NA	TRBV7-8	TRBJ2-7	TRBD1	TGTGCCAGCAGCTTACAACGTACAGGGGGCGAGCAGTACTTC	CASSLQRTGGEQYF
NA	TRBV7-9	TRBJ2-5	TRBD2	TGTGCCAGCAGCCGGGGGATAGCGGGAGGGGTTGAGACCCAGTACTTC	CASSRGIAGGVETQYF
NA	TRBV11-2	TRBJ1-1	NA	TGTGCCAGCAGCTTATCGGTCGGGGGCGAGAGCACTGAAGCTTTCTTT	CASSLSVGGESTEAFF
NA	TRBV5-4	TRBJ2-1	TRBD2	TGTGCCAGCAGCAAGCCGGGACTAACGCAGTTCTTC	CASSKPGLTQFF
NA	TRBV30	TRBJ1-1	NA	TGTGCCTGGAGTGTACTATTTGGGAGAGCTTTCTTT	CAWSVLFGRAFF
NA	TRBV4-1	TRBJ1-5	NA	TGCGCCAGCAGACCCCCAGGGGTCAATCAGCCCCAGCATTTT	CASRPPGVNQPQHF
few	TRBV21-1	TRBJ1-2	NA	TGTGCCAGCAGCGGGGCCGGCTACACCTTC	CASSGAGYTF
NA	TRBV25-1	TRBJ2-5	TRBD1	TGTGCCAGCAGTAAGGGGGCAAGAGAGACCCAGTACTTC	CASSKGARETQYF
NA	TRBV10-3	TRBJ2-4	NA	TGTGCCATCAGTGAGGGGAAAAAAAACATTCAGTACTTC	CAISEGKKNIQYF
NA	TRBV11-3	TRBJ1-6	NA	TGTGCCAGCAGCCCCCGGATTGGAAATTCACCCCTCCACTTT	CASSPRIGNSPLHF
NA	TRBV9	TRBJ1-3	NA	TGTGCCAGCAGCGTAGGACAGACTCCCTCTGGAAACACCATATATTTT	CASSVGQTPSGNTIYF
NA	TRBV9	TRBJ2-1	NA	TGTGCCAGCAGCGTAACAGGGATTTCCGATGAGCAGTTCTTC	CASSVTGISDEQFF
NA	TRBV18	TRBJ2-7	TRBD1	TGTGCCAGCTCACCACCGCAGGGGGAGTCATACGAGCAGTACTTC	CASSPPQGESYEQYF